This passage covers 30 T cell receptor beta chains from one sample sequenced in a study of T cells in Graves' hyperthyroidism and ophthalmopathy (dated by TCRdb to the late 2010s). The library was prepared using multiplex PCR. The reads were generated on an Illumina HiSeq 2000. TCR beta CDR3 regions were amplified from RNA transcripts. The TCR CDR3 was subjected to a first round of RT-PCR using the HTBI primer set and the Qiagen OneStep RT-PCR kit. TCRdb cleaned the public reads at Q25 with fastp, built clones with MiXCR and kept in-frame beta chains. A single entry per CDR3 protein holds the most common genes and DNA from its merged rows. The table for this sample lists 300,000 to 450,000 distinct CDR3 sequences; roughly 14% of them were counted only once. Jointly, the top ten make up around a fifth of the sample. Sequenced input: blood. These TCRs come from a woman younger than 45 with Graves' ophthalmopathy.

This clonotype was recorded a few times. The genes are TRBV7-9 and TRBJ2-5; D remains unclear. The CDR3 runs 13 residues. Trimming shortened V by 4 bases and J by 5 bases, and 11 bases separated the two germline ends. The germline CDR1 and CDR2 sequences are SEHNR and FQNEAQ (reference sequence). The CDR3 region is CASSSSPGETQYF. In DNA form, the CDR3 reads TGTGCCAGCAGCTCCTCCCCCGGGGAGACCCAGTACTTC.

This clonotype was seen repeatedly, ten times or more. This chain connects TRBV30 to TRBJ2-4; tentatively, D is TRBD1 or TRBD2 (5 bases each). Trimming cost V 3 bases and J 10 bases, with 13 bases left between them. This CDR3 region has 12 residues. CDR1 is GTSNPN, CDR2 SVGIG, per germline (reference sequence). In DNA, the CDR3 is TGTGCCTGGAGCTTTCAGGGACCGATTCAGTACTTC. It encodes CAWSFQGPIQYF. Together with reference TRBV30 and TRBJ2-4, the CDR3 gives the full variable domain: SQTIHQWPATLVQPVGSPLSLECTVEGTSNPNLYWYRQAAGRGLQLLFYSVGIGQISSEVPQNLSASRPQDRQFILSSKKLLLSDSGFYLCAWSFQGPIQYFGAGTRLSVL.

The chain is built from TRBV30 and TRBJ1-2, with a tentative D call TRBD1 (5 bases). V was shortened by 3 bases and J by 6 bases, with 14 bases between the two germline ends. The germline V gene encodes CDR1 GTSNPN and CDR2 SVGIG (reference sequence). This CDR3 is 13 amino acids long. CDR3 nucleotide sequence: TGTGCCTGGAGCTCCCAGGGATTGAATGGCTACACCTTC. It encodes CAWSSQGLNGYTF.

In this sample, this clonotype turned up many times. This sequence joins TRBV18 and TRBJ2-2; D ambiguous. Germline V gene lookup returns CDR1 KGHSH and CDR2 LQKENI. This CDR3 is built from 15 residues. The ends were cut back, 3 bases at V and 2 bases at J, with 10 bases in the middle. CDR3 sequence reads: CASSPVAENTGELFF. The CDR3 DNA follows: TGTGCCAGCTCACCTGTCGCCGAAAACACCGGGGAGCTGTTTTTT.

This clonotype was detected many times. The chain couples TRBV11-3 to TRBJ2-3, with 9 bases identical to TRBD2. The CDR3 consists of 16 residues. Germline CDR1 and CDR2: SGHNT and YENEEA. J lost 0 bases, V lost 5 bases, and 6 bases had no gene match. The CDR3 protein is CASSALLAGSTDTQYF. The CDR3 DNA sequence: TGTGCCAGCAGCGCCCTTCTAGCGGGGAGCACAGATACGCAGTATTTT.

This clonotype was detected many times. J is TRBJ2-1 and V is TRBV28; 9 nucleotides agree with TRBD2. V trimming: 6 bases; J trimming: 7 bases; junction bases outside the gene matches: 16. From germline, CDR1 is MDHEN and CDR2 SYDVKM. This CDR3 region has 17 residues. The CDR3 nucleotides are TGTGCCAGCAGCCCCACGTTAGCGGGAGTTCTGGGGAATGAGCAGTTCTTC. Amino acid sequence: CASSPTLAGVLGNEQFF. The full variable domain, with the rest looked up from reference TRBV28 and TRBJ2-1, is DVKVTQSSRYLVKRTGEKVFLECVQDMDHENMFWYRQDPGLGLRLIYFSYDVKMKEKGDIPEGYSVSREKKERFSLILESASTNQTSMYLCASSPTLAGVLGNEQFFGPGTRLTVL.

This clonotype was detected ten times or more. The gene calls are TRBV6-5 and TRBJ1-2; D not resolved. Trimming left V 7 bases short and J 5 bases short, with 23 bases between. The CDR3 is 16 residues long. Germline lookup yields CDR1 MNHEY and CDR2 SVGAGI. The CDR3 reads CASTTSSRMTRYGYTF. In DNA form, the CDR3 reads TGTGCCAGCACTACCTCTTCCAGGATGACTAGATATGGCTACACCTTC.

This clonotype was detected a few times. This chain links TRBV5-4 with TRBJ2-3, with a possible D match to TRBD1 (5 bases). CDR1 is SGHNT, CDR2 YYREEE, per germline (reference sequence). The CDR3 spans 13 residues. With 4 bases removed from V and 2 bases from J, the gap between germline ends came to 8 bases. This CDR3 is CASSRTNTDTQYF. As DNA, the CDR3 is TGTGCCAGCAGCAGGACAAACACAGATACGCAGTATTTT.

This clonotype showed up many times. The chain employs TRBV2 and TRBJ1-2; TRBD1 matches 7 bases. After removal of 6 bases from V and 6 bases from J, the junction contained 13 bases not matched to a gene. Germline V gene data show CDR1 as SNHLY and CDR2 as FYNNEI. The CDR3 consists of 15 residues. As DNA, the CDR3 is TGTGCCAGCAGGGTGGATGTTGGAAGGGGGCATGGCTACACCTTC. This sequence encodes CASRVDVGRGHGYTF.

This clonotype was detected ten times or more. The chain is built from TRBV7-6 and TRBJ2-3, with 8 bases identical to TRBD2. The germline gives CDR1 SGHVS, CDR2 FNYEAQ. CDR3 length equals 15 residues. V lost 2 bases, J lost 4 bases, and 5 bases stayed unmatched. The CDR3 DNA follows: TGTGCCAGCAGCTTAAACGGGGGGGCCCCAGATACGCAGTATTTT. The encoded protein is CASSLNGGAPDTQYF.

CDR3 sequence (DNA): TGTGCCAGCAGTCATAAGGGACAGGGTTGGAATCAGCCCCAGCATTTT. Encoded protein: CASSHKGQGWNQPQHF. The chain is built from TRBV27 and TRBJ1-5; 9 bases align to TRBD1. This CDR3 is 16 amino acids long. Trimming removed 5 bases from V and 4 bases from J; junction bases left unmatched: 9. Germline CDR1 is MNHEY and CDR2 is SMNVEV (reference sequence).

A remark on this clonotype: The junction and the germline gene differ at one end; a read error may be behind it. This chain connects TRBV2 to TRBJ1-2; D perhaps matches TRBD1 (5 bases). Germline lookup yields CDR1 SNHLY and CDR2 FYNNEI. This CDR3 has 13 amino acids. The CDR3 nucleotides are TGTGCCAGCAGTGATCGGGGCGCTTATGGCTGCACCTTC. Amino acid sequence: CASSDRGAYGCTF.

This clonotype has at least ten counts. Written as DNA, the CDR3 is TGTGCCAGCAGTCTAGGACAGGGGCCGGGAAACACCATATATTTT. Amino acids: CASSLGQGPGNTIYF. V and J are TRBV2 and TRBJ1-3; the match to TRBD1 covers 9 bases. The trim removed 5 bases at V and 4 bases at J, leaving 6 bases unmatched. Germline CDR1 SNHLY, CDR2 FYNNEI. CDR3 size: 15 residues.

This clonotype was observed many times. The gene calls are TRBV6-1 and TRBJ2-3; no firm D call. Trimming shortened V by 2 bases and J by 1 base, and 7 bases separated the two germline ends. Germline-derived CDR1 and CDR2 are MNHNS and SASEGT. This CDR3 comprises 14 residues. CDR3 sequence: CASSEWPGTDTQYF. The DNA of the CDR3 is TGTGCCAGCAGTGAATGGCCAGGCACAGATACGCAGTATTTT.

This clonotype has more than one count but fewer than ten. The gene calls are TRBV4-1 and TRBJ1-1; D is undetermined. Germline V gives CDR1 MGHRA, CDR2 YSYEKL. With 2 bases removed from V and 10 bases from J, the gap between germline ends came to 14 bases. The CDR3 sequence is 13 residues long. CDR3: CASSQLLGEAAFF. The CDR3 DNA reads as TGCGCCAGCAGCCAACTCCTCGGGGAGGCAGCTTTCTTT.

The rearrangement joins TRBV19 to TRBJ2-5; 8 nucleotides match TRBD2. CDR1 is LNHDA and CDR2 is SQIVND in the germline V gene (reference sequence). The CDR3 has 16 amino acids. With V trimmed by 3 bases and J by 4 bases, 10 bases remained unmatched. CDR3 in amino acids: CASSISASGLSETQYF. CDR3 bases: TGTGCCAGTAGTATTTCAGCTAGCGGGTTGTCAGAGACCCAGTACTTC.

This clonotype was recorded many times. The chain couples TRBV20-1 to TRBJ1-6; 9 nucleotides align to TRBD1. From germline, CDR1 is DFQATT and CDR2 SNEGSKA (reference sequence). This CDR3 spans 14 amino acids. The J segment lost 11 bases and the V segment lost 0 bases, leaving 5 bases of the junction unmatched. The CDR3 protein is CSARDTGGRAPLHF. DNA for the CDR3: TGCAGTGCTAGAGATACAGGGGGCAGAGCACCCCTCCACTTT.

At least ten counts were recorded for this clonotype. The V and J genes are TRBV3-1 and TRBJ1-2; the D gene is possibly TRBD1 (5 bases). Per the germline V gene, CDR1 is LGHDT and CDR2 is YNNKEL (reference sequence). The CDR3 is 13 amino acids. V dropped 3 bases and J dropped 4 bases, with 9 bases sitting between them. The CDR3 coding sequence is TGTGCCAGCAGCCACGAGGGGACCTATGGCTACACCTTC. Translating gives CASSHEGTYGYTF. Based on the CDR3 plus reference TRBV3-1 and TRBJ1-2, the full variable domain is DTAVSQTPKYLVTQMGNDKSIKCEQNLGHDTMYWYKQDSKKFLKIMFSYNNKELIINETVPNRFSPKSPDKAHLNLHINSLELGDSAVYFCASSHEGTYGYTFGSGTRLTVV.

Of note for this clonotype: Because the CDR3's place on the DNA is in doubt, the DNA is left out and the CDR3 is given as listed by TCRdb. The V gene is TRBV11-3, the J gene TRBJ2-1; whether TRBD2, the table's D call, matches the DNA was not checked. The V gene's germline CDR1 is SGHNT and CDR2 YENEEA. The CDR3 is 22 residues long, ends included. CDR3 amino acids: CASSFYICSARRHGSGYNEQFF.

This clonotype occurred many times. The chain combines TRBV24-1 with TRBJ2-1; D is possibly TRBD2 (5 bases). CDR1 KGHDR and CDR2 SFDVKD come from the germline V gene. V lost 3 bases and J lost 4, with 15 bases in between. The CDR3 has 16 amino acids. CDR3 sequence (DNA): TGTGCCACCAGTGATCAAAGCGGACCGATTTACAATGAGCAGTTCTTC. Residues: CATSDQSGPIYNEQFF.

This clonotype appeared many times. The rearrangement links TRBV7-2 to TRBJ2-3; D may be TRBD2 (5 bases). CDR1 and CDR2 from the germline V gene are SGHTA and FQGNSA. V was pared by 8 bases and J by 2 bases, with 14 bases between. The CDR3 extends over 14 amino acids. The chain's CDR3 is CASLVGDFTDTQYF. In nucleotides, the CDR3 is TGTGCCAGCTTAGTGGGAGACTTCACAGATACGCAGTATTTT.

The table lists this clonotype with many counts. The CDR3, as DNA: TGTGCCAGCCTCCCGGGACAGCCGAACACTGAAGCTTTCTTT. It codes for CASLPGQPNTEAFF. The rearrangement joins TRBV2 to TRBJ1-1; the match to TRBD1 covers 7 bases. The germline CDR1 and CDR2 sequences are SNHLY and FYNNEI. The CDR3 spans 14 residues. V was clipped by 8 bases and J by 1 base; unmatched bases: 7.

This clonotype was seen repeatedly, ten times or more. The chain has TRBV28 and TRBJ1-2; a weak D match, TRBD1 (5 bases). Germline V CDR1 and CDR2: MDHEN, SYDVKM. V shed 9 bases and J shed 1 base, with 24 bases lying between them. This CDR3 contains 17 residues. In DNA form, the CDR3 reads TGTGCCAGTTCCCCCGGGGCAGTCGGCCTCCTTAACTATGGCTACACCTTC. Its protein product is CASSPGAVGLLNYGYTF.

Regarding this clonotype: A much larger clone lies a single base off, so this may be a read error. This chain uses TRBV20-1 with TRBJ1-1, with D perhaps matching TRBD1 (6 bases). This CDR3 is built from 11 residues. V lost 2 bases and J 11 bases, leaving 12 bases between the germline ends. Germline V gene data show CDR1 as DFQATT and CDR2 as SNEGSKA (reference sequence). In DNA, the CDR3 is TGCAGTGCTAGATGGGACAAGGATGCTTTCTTT. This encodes CSARWDKDAFF.

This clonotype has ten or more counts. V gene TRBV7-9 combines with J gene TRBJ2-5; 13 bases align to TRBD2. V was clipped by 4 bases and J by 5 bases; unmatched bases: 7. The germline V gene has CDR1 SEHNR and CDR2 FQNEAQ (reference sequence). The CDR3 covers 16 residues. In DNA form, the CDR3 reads TGTGCCAGCAGCTCACTAGCGGGGGGGCCTTTGGAGACCCAGTACTTC. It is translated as CASSSLAGGPLETQYF. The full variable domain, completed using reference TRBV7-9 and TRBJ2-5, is DTGVSQNPRHKITKRGQNVTFRCDPISEHNRLYWYRQTLGQGPEFLTYFQNEAQLEKSRLLSDRFSAERPKGSFSTLEIQRTEQGDSAMYLCASSSLAGGPLETQYFGPGTRLLVL.

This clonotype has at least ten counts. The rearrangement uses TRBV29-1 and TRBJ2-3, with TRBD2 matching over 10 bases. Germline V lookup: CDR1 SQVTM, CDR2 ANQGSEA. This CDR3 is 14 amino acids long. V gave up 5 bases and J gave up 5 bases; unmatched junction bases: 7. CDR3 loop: CSVKLAGVQDTQYF. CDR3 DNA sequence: TGCAGCGTTAAGCTAGCGGGGGTTCAAGATACGCAGTATTTT.

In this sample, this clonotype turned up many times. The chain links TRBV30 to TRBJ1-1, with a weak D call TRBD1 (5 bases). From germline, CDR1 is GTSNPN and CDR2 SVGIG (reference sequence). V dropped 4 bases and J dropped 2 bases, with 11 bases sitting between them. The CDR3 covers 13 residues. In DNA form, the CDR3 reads TGTGCCTGGAAGTGGGGCTTCAACACTGAAGCTTTCTTT. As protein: CAWKWGFNTEAFF.

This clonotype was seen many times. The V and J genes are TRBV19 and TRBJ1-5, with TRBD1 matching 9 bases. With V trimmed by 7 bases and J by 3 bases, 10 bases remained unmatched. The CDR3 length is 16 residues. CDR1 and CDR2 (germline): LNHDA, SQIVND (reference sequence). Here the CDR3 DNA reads TGTGCCAGTATAGATGGGGGACAGGGAACCAATCAGCCCCAGCATTTT. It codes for CASIDGGQGTNQPQHF.

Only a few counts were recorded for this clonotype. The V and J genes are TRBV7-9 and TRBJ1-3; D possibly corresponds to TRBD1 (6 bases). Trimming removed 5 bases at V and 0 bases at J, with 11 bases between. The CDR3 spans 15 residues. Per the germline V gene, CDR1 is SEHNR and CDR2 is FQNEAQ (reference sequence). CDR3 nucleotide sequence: TGTGCCAGCAGCCGCTCAGGGGTCTCTGGAAACACCATATATTTT. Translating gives CASSRSGVSGNTIYF.

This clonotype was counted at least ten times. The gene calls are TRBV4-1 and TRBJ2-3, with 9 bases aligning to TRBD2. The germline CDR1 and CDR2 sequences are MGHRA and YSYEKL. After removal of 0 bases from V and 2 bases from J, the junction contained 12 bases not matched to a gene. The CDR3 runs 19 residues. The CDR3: CASSQDMSGGILDTDTQYF. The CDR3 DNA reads TGCGCCAGCAGCCAAGATATGAGCGGGGGGATCCTAGACACAGATACGCAGTATTTT.